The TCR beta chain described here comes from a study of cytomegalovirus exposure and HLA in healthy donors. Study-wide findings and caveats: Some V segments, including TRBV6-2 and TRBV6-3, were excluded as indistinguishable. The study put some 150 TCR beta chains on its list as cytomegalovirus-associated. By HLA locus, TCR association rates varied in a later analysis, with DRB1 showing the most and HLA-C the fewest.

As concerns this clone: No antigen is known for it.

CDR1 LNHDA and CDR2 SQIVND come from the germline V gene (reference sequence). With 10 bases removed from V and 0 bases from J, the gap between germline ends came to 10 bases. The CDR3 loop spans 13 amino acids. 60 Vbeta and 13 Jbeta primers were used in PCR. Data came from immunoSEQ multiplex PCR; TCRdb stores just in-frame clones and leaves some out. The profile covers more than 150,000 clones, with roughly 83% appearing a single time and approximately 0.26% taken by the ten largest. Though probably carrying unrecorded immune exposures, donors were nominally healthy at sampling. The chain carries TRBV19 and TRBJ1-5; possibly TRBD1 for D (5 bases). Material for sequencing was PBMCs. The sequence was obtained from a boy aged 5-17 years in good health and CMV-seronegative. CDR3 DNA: TGTGCCACACAGGCTCGTAGCAATCAGCCCCAGCATTTT. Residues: CATQARSNQPQHF.